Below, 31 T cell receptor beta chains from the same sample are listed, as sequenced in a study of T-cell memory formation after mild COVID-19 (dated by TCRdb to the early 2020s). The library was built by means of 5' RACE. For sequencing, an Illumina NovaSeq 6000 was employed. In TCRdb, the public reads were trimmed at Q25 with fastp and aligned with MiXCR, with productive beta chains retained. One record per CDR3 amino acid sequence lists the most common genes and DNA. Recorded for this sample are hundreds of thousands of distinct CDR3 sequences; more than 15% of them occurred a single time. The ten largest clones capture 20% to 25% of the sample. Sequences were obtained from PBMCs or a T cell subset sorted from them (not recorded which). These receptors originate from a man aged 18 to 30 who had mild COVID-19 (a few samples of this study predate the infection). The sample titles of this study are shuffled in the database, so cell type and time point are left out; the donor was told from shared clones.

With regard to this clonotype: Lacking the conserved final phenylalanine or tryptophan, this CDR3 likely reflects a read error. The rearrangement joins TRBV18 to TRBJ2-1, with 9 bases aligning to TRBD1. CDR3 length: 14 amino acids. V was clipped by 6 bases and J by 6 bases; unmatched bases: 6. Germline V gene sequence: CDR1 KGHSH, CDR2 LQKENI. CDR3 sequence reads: CASSGTGYANEQFL. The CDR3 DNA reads TGTGCCAGCTCTGGGACAGGGTACGCCAATGAGCAGTTCTTA.

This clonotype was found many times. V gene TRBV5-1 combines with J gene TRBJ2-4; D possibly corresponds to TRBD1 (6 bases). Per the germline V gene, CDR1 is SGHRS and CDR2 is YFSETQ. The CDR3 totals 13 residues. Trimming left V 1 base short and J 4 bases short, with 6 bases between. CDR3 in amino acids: CASSLTGKNIQYF. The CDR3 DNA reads TGCGCCAGCAGCTTGACAGGGAAAAACATTCAGTACTTC. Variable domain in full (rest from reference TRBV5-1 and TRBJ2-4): KAGVTQTPRYLIKTRGQQVTLSCSPISGHRSVSWYQQTPGQGLQFLFEYFSETQRNKGNFPGRFSGRQFSNSRSEMNVSTLELGDSALYLCASSLTGKNIQYFGAGTRLSVL.

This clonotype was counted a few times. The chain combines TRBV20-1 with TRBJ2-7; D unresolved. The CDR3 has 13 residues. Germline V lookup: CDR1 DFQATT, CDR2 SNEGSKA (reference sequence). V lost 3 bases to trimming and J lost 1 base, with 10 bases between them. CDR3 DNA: TGCAGTGCTAGCCCCCCAGCTTCCTACGAGCAGTACGTC. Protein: CSASPPASYEQYV.

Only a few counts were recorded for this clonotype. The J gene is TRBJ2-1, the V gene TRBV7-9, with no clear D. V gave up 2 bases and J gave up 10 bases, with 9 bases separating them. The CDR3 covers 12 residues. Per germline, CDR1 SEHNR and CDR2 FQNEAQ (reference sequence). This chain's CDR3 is CASSLIEREQFF. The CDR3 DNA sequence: TGTGCCAGCAGCTTAATAGAACGGGAGCAGTTCTTC.

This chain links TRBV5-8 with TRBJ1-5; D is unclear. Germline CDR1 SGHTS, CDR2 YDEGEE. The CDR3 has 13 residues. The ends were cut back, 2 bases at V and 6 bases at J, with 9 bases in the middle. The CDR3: CASSLVASQPQHF. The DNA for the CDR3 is TGTGCCAGCAGCTTAGTGGCCAGTCAGCCCCAGCATTTT.

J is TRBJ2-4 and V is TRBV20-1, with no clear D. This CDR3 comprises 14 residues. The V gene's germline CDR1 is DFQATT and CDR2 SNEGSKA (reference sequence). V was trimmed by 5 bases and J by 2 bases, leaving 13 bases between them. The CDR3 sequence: CSASQILPKNIQYF. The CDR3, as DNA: TGCAGTGCTTCACAGATTCTACCCAAAAACATTCAGTACTTC.

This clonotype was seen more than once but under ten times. CDR3 sequence reads: CASSQGYAGELFF. DNA of the CDR3: TGTGCCAGCAGCCAAGGGTATGCCGGGGAGCTGTTTTTT. V gene TRBV6-5 combines with J gene TRBJ2-2; D not certain. The germline V gene has CDR1 MNHEY and CDR2 SVGAGI. The CDR3 sequence is 13 residues long. Trimming cost V 6 bases and J 6 bases, with 11 bases left between them.

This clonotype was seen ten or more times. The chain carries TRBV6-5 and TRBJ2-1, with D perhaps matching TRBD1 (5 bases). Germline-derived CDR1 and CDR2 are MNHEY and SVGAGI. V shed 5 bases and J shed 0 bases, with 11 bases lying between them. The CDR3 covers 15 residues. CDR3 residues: CASSLYRSSYNEQFF. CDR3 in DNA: TGTGCCAGCAGTCTTTACAGGAGCTCCTACAATGAGCAGTTCTTC.

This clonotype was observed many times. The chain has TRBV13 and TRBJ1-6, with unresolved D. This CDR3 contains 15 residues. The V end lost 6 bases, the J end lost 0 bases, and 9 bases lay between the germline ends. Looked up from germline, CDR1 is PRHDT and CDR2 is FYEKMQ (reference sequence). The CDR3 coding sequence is TGTGCCAGCAGAACGGGAAGCTCCTATAATTCACCCCTCCACTTT. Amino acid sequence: CASRTGSSYNSPLHF.

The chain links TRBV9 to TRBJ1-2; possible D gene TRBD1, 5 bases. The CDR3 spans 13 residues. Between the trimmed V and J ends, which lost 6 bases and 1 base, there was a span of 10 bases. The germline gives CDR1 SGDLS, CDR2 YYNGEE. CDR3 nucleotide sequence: TGTGCCAGCACGAGCGGGGGTAACTATGGCTACACCTTC. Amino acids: CASTSGGNYGYTF.

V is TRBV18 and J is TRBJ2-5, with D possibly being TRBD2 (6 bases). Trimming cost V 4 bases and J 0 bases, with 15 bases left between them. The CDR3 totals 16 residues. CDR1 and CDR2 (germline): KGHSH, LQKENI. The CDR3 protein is CASSRGPSDNQETQYF. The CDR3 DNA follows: TGTGCCAGCTCACGGGGACCTAGCGATAACCAAGAGACCCAGTACTTC. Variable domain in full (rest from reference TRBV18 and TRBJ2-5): NAGVMQNPRHLVRRRGQEARLRCSPMKGHSHVYWYRQLPEEGLKFMVYLQKENIIDESGMPKERFSAEFPKEGPSILRIQQVVRGDSAAYFCASSRGPSDNQETQYFGPGTRLLVL.

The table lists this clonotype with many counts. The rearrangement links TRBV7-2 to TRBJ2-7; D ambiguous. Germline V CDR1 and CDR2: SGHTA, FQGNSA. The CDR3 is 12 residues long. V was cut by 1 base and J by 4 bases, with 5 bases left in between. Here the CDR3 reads CASSLVNYEQYF. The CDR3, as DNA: TGTGCCAGCAGCTTAGTCAATTACGAGCAGTACTTC.

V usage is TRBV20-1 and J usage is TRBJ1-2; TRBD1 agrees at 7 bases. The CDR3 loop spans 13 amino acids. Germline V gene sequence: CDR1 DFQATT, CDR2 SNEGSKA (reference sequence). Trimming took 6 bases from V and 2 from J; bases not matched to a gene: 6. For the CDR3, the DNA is TGCAGTGCCATCGACAGGGTGAACTATGGCTACACCTTC. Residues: CSAIDRVNYGYTF.

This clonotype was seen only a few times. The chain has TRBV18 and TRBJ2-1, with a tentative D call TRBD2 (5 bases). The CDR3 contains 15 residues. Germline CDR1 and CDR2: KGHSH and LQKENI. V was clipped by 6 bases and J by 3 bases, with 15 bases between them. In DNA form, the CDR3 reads TGTGCCAGCTCCCGCCGAGAGAGCGGCTACAATGAGCAGTTCTTC. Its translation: CASSRRESGYNEQFF.

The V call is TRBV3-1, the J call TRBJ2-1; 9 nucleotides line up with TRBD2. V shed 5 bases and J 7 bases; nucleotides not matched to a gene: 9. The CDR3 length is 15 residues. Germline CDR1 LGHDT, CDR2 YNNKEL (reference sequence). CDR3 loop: CASSGRRGGTNEQFF. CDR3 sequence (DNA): TGTGCCAGCAGCGGGCGGCGGGGGGGCACTAATGAGCAGTTCTTC.

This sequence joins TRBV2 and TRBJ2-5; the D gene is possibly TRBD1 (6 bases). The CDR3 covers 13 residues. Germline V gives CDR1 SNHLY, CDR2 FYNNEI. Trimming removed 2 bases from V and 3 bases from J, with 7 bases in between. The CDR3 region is CASSERDKETQYF. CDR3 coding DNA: TGTGCCAGCAGTGAAAGGGACAAAGAGACCCAGTACTTC. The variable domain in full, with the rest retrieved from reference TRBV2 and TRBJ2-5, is EPEVTQTPSHQVTQMGQEVILRCVPISNHLYFYWYRQILGQKVEFLVSFYNNEISEKSEIFDDQFSVERPDGSNFTLKIRSTKLEDSAMYFCASSERDKETQYFGPGTRLLVL.

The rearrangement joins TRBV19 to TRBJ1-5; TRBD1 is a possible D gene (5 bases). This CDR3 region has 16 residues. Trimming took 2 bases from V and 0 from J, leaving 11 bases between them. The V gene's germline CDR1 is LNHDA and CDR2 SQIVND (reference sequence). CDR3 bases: TGTGCCAGTAGTATATTCGGAGGGGATAGCAATCAGCCCCAGCATTTT. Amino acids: CASSIFGGDSNQPQHF.

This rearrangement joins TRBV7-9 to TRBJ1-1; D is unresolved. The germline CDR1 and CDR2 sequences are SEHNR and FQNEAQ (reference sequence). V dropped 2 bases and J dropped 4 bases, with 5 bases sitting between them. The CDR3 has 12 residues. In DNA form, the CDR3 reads TGTGCCAGCAGCTTATATATCACTGAAGCTTTCTTT. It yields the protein CASSLYITEAFF.

The CDR3 region is CASSVSITGINTGELFF. CDR3 sequence (DNA): TGTGCCAGCAGCGTATCAATTACAGGGATTAACACCGGGGAGCTGTTTTTT. V is TRBV7-8 and J is TRBJ2-2; maybe TRBD1 (6 bases). Germline CDR1 and CDR2: SGHVS and FQNEAQ. Between the trimmed V and J ends, which lost 5 bases and 2 bases, there was a span of 18 bases. CDR3 length: 17 amino acids.

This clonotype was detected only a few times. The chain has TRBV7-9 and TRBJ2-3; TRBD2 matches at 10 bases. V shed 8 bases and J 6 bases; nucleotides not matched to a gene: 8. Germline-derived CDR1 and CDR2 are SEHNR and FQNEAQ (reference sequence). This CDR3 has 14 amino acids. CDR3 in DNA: TGTGCCAGCGACGAGCGGGGGGGGTCGGATACGCAGTATTTT. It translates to CASDERGGSDTQYF. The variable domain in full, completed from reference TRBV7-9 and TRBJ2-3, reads DTGVSQNPRHKITKRGQNVTFRCDPISEHNRLYWYRQTLGQGPEFLTYFQNEAQLEKSRLLSDRFSAERPKGSFSTLEIQRTEQGDSAMYLCASDERGGSDTQYFGPGTRLTVL.

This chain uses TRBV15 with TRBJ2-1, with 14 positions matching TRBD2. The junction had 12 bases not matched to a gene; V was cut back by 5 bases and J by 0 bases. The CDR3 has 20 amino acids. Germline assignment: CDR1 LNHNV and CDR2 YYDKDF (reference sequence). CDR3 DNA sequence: TGTGCCACCAGCTTCACCTGGGGACTAGCGGGGGAAATCTCCTACAATGAGCAGTTCTTC. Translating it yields CATSFTWGLAGEISYNEQFF.

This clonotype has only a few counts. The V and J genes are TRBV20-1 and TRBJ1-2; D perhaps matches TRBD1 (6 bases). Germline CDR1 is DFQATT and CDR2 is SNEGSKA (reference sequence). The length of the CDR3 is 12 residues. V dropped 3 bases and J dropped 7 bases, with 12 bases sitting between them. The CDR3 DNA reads TGCAGTGCTAGCTGGGGGGCTGGTGGCTACACCTTC. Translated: CSASWGAGGYTF.

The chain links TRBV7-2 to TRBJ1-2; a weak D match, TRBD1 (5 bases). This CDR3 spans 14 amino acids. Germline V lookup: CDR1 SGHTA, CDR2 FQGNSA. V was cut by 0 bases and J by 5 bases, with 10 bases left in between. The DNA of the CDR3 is TGTGCCAGCAGCTTAGCGGGGCAGAAATATGGCTACACCTTC. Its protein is CASSLAGQKYGYTF.

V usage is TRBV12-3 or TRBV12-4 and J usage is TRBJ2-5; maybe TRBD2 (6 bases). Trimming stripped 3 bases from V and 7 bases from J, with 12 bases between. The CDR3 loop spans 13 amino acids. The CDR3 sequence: CASSLVVGRTQYF. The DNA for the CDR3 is TGTGCCAGCAGTTTGGTCGTCGGGAGGACCCAGTACTTC.

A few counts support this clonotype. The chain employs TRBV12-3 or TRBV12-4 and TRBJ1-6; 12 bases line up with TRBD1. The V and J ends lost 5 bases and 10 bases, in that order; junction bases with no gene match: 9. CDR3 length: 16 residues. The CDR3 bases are TGTGCCAGCAGTCCGTTTCCGGGACAGGGGGCATCACCCCTCCACTTT. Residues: CASSPFPGQGASPLHF.

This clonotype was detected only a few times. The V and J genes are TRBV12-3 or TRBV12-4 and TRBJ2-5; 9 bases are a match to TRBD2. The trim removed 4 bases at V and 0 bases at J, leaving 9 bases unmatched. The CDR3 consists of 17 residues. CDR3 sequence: CASSSEGGGAYQETQYF. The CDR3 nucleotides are TGTGCCAGCAGTTCAGAGGGCGGGGGGGCTTACCAAGAGACCCAGTACTTC.

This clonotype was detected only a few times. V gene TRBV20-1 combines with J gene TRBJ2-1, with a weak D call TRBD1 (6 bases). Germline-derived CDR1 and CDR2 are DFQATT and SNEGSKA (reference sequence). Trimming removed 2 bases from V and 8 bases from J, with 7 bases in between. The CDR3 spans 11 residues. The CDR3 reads CSARQGYEQFF. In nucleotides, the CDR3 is TGCAGTGCTAGACAGGGGTATGAGCAGTTCTTC.

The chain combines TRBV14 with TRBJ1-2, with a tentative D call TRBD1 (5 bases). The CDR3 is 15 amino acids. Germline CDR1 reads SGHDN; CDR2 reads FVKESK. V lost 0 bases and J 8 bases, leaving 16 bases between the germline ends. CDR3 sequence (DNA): TGTGCCAGCAGCCAAGAATTCCCAGGGATTGAAGGCTACACCTTC. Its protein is CASSQEFPGIEGYTF.

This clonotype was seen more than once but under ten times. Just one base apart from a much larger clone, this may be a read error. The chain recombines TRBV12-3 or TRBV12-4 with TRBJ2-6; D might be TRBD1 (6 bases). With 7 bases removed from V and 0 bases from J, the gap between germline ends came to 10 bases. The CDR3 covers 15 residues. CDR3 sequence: CASTRDNSGANVLTF. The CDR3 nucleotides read TGTGCCAGCACCCGGGACAACTCTGGGGCCAACGTCCTGACTTTC.

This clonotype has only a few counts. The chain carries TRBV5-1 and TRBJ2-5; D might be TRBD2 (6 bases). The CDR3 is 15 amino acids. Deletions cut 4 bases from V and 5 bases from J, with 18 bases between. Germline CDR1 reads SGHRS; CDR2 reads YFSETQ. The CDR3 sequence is CASSTPPGTAETQYF. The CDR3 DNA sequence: TGCGCCAGCAGCACCCCACCCGGGACTGCGGAGACCCAGTACTTC.

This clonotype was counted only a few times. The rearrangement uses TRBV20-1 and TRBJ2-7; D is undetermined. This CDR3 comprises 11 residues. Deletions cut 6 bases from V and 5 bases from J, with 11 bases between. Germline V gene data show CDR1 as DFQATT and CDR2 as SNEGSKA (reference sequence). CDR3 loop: CSAYHRNEQYV. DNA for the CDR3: TGCAGTGCCTACCATAGAAACGAGCAGTACGTC.